Detailed here is one TCR beta chain. The source of the sample is a study of blood T cell repertoires in COVID-19. Across the study: T cells, B-cell-depleted T cells, or PBMCs provided the cDNA or gDNA that served as material.

The V end lost 6 bases, the J end lost 1 base, and 16 bases lay between the germline ends. From germline, CDR1 is MNHEY and CDR2 SMNVEV (reference sequence). This CDR3 has 16 residues. Sequencing was performed with immunoSEQ multiplex PCR; in TCRdb, only in-frame clones are kept and a portion is missing. The sample lists around 450,000 clones; roughly nine tenths were seen once. Membership in each cohort depended on participant-reported clinical history. This TCR came from a woman aged 18-30 years who had recovered from COVID-19. Sequenced: PBMCs or T cells enriched from blood (not recorded which). The chain employs TRBV27 and TRBJ1-5; perhaps TRBD1 as D (5 bases). The DNA of the CDR3 is TGTGCCAGCAGGCGGGGTGACCGGGGGAGCAATCAGCCCCAGCATTTT. Translation gives CASRRGDRGSNQPQHF.